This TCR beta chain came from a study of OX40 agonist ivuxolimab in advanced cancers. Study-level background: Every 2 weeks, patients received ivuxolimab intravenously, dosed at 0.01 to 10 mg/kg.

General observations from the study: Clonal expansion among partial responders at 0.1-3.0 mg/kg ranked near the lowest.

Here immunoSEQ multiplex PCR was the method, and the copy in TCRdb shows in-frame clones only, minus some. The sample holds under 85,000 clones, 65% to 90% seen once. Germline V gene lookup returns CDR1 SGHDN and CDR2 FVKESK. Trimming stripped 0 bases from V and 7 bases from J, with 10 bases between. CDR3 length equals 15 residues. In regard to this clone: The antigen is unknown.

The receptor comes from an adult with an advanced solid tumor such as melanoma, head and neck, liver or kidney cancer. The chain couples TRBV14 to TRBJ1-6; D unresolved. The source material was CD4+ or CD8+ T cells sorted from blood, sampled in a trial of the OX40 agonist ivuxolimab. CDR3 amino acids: CASSQDNTRNSPLHF. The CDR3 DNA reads TGTGCCAGCAGCCAAGACAACACACGGAATTCACCCCTCCACTTT.